The 31 T cell receptor beta chains in this list originate from one sample, sequenced in a study of T cell repertoires in cytomegalovirus infection. Their specific antigens are unknown. TCRdb recomputed calls from the reads with MiXCR, one row per CDR3 protein. The data contain 95,000 to 120,000 distinct CDR3 sequences, 30% of them seen just once; the ten biggest clones take up around 41%. Specimen: CD8+ T cells from cultured PBMCs, collected from culture after CMV antigen stimulation. These receptors were taken from a human donor in good health (CMV status not recorded). Some clones in this sample may be carry-over from other donors' samples.

A few counts support this clonotype. V gene TRBV6-2 or TRBV6-3 combines with J gene TRBJ2-5, with TRBD1 matching over 7 bases. The V segment lost 6 bases and the J segment 0 bases; nucleotides outside the gene matches: 10. Germline values: CDR1 MNHEY, CDR2 SVGEGT. CDR3 size: 16 residues. The CDR3, as DNA: TGTGCCAGCAGACCCCGGACAGGAGAGTACCAAGAGACCCAGTACTTC. Translating it yields CASRPRTGEYQETQYF.

This clonotype came up many times. V usage is TRBV7-6 and J usage is TRBJ2-1, with 12 bases identical to TRBD2. The germline V gene has CDR1 SGHVS and CDR2 FNYEAQ. This CDR3 region has 19 residues. Trimming took 5 bases from V and 8 from J; bases not matched to a gene: 19. CDR3 loop: CASSKRSLAGGPGRHEQFF. The CDR3 coding sequence is TGTGCCAGCAGCAAGAGGTCTCTAGCGGGGGGGCCGGGTCGGCATGAGCAGTTCTTC.

The gene calls are TRBV12-3 or TRBV12-4 and TRBJ1-4; D gene unclear. Trimming removed 5 bases at V and 0 bases at J, with 19 bases between. CDR3 size: 18 residues. The CDR3 nucleotides are TGTGCCAGCAGTCTGGACGCCGCTTCTGGAGCAACTAATGAAAAACTGTTTTTT. Protein product: CASSLDAASGATNEKLFF.

The CDR3 DNA is TGCAGTGCTAGGGGTCCCGGGACAGGGGTGAACACTGAAGCTTTCTTT. This sequence encodes CSARGPGTGVNTEAFF. The V and J genes are TRBV20-1 and TRBJ1-1; 10 bases align to TRBD1. The V gene end was trimmed by 3 bases and the J gene end by 0 bases; junction bases not matched to a gene: 7. Germline V gene sequence: CDR1 DFQATT, CDR2 SNEGSKA (reference sequence). The CDR3 has 16 residues.

The V gene is TRBV11-2, the J gene TRBJ2-5, with 7 bases aligning to TRBD1. Trimming cost V 5 bases and J 0 bases; bases outside gene matches: 6. This CDR3 has 15 residues. CDR1 SGHAT and CDR2 FQNNGV come from the germline V gene. The CDR3 DNA is TGTGCCAGCAGCGTAACCGGGACAGACCAAGAGACCCAGTACTTC. Its protein product is CASSVTGTDQETQYF.

This clonotype showed up just a few times. The chain has TRBV27 and TRBJ1-5, with D unresolved. This CDR3 is built from 14 residues. Trimming cost V 3 bases and J 5 bases, with 11 bases left between them. Germline V lookup: CDR1 MNHEY, CDR2 SMNVEV (reference sequence). The CDR3 sequence is CASSFSGPHQPQHF. The CDR3 region has the DNA TGTGCCAGCAGTTTCTCGGGCCCTCATCAGCCCCAGCATTTT.

This clonotype was found a few times. The CDR3 DNA reads as TGCGCCAGCAGTCAAATTCGGGAGGGGGCTCAGGGCTCCTACGAGCAGTACTTC. Amino acid sequence: CASSQIREGAQGSYEQYF. This chain uses TRBV23-1 with TRBJ2-7, with D possibly matching TRBD2 (8 bases). TRBV23-1 carries the ORF label, with uncertain function. This CDR3 has 18 residues. V dropped 2 bases and J dropped 0 bases, with 20 bases sitting between them.

This chain uses TRBV27 with TRBJ1-2; TRBD1 matches 7 bases. The CDR3 covers 15 residues. Germline CDR1 MNHEY, CDR2 SMNVEV (reference sequence). With 1 base clipped from V and 8 bases from J, the junction kept 10 bases outside the gene matches. The CDR3 spells CASSLFSDRRFGYTF. CDR3 DNA: TGTGCCAGCAGTTTATTTTCGGACAGGCGTTTCGGCTACACCTTC.

The CDR3 reads CASSIAPTYEQYF. The CDR3 DNA sequence: TGTGCCAGTAGTATAGCACCGACCTACGAGCAGTACTTC. J is TRBJ2-7 and V is TRBV19; D unclear. Germline CDR1 reads LNHDA; CDR2 reads SQIVND (reference sequence). The CDR3 runs to 13 residues. Deletions cut 1 base from V and 2 bases from J, with 6 bases between.

The table lists this clonotype with a few counts. The chain uses TRBV4-1 and TRBJ2-5; tentatively, D is TRBD1 (6 bases). The germline CDR1 and CDR2 sequences are MGHRA and YSYEKL. V lost 4 bases and J 1 base, leaving 10 bases between the germline ends. This CDR3 has 14 amino acids. The CDR3 reads CASSRTGFQETQYF. CDR3 coding DNA: TGCGCCAGCAGCCGCACAGGGTTCCAAGAGACCCAGTACTTC.

This rearrangement joins TRBV7-9 to TRBJ1-2; possible D gene TRBD1, 5 bases. V was trimmed by 3 bases and J by 0 bases, leaving 11 bases between them. Per germline, CDR1 SEHNR and CDR2 FQNEAQ (reference sequence). The length of the CDR3 is 15 residues. For the CDR3, the DNA is TGTGCCAGCAGCTTTAGCGGACAAACTAACTATGGCTACACCTTC. Amino acid sequence: CASSFSGQTNYGYTF.

A few counts support this clonotype. V usage is TRBV28 and J usage is TRBJ2-3, with no clear D. Trimming stripped 0 bases from V and 6 bases from J, with 13 bases between. The CDR3 is 15 amino acids. The germline V gene has CDR1 MDHEN and CDR2 SYDVKM. CDR3 region: CASSLWDQSSDTQYF. In DNA, the CDR3 is TGTGCCAGCAGTTTATGGGACCAGAGTTCGGATACGCAGTATTTT.

The chain has TRBV29-1 and TRBJ2-1; 10 bases are a match to TRBD2. The CDR3 has 15 residues. V lost 0 bases, J lost 7 bases, and 6 bases stayed unmatched. CDR1 and CDR2 (germline): SQVTM, ANQGSEA. The CDR3 protein is CSVEETLAGENEQFF. In DNA, the CDR3 is TGCAGCGTTGAAGAGACCCTAGCGGGGGAAAATGAGCAGTTCTTC.

V usage is TRBV19 and J usage is TRBJ1-1; TRBD1 agrees at 9 bases. CDR1 is LNHDA and CDR2 is SQIVND in the germline V gene (reference sequence). J was trimmed by 9 bases and V by 5 bases; bases with no gene match: 7. This CDR3 has 13 residues. CDR3 bases: TGTGCCAGTAGTGCGGGACAGGGAGGAAAAGCTTTCTTT. Translation: CASSAGQGGKAFF.

The chain is built from TRBV7-9 and TRBJ1-1, with no clear D. This CDR3 is built from 12 residues. CDR1 and CDR2 from the germline V gene are SEHNR and FQNEAQ (reference sequence). With 7 bases removed from V and 4 bases from J, the gap between germline ends came to 10 bases. The CDR3 is CASTPFGTEAFF. The CDR3 DNA reads as TGTGCCAGCACCCCTTTTGGCACTGAAGCTTTCTTT.

This clonotype was counted only a few times. V usage is TRBV7-9 and J usage is TRBJ2-3; the D is unclear. Trimming took 5 bases from V and 1 from J, leaving 16 bases between them. Germline CDR1 SEHNR, CDR2 FQNEAQ (reference sequence). The CDR3 is 16 amino acids. The CDR3 spells CASSLRPLSGTDTQYF. The DNA of the CDR3 is TGTGCCAGCAGCCTACGACCGCTATCGGGCACAGATACGCAGTATTTT.

This clonotype was observed a handful of times. The genes are TRBV4-3 and TRBJ1-2, with 12 positions matching TRBD1. The CDR3 consists of 15 residues. Germline lookup yields CDR1 LGHNA and CDR2 YSLEER. Germline trimming cut 4 bases from V and 6 bases from J; bases unmatched to any gene: 6. DNA of the CDR3: TGCGCCAGCAGCCTAGGGACAGGGGGCGGCGATGGCTACACCTTC. The encoded protein is CASSLGTGGGDGYTF.

The V call is TRBV6-6, the J call TRBJ1-5; TRBD1 matches at 10 bases. Unmatched junction bases numbered 14, after V lost 5 bases and J lost 4 bases. Germline lookup yields CDR1 MNHNY and CDR2 SVGAGI (reference sequence). CDR3 length: 18 amino acids. CDR3 sequence reads: CASSEWDRGQTGNQPQHF. The CDR3 DNA reads as TGTGCCAGCAGTGAGTGGGACAGGGGCCAAACGGGGAATCAGCCCCAGCATTTT.

This chain connects TRBV20-1 to TRBJ2-1; tentatively, D is TRBD1 (6 bases). V dropped 6 bases and J dropped 6 bases, with 9 bases sitting between them. The CDR3 contains 11 residues. Germline CDR1 is DFQATT and CDR2 is SNEGSKA (reference sequence). The CDR3 bases are TGCAGTGCGAGACAGGTCAATGAGCAGTTCTTC. Protein product: CSARQVNEQFF.

The chain uses TRBV6-5 and TRBJ1-3; D gene ambiguous. Germline V lookup: CDR1 MNHEY, CDR2 SVGAGI. The V gene lost 0 bases and the J gene lost 0 bases, with 9 bases spanning the gap. The CDR3 extends over 16 amino acids. In DNA, the CDR3 is TGTGCCAGCAGTTACTCTGCCCTGACCTCTGGAAACACCATATATTTT. Translation gives CASSYSALTSGNTIYF.

This chain uses TRBV5-5 with TRBJ1-1; D not resolved. This CDR3 region has 15 residues. Germline CDR1 reads SGHKS; CDR2 reads YYEKEE (reference sequence). V lost 0 bases, J lost 1 base, and 10 bases lay in between. The CDR3 DNA reads TGTGCCAGCAGCTTGGCTCTGGGATCGAACACTGAAGCTTTCTTT. Translating it yields CASSLALGSNTEAFF.

This clonotype was seen a few times. The genes are TRBV12-3 or TRBV12-4 and TRBJ2-1; D not certain. This CDR3 is 10 amino acids long. V lost 6 bases and J 9 bases, leaving 6 bases between the germline ends. The CDR3 sequence: CASSSTEQFF. CDR3 coding DNA: TGTGCCAGCAGCTCGACTGAGCAGTTCTTC.

The chain recombines TRBV29-1 with TRBJ2-7; TRBD2 might be the D (5 bases). The V end lost 7 bases, the J end lost 2 bases, and 24 bases lay between the germline ends. The germline gives CDR1 SQVTM, CDR2 ANQGSEA. This CDR3 has 16 residues. The CDR3 coding sequence is TGCAGCGCGACTCAACCGGGAACAATTAATCCCTACGAGCAGTACTTC. Translating it yields CSATQPGTINPYEQYF.

The chain carries TRBV6-6 and TRBJ1-2; 7 bases are a match to TRBD1. The CDR3 sequence is 15 residues long. Germline CDR1 is MNHNY and CDR2 is SVGAGI (reference sequence). V shed 5 bases, J shed 6 bases, and the junction held 12 bases outside the gene matches. The CDR3 here is CASSLIGQEDHGYTF. The CDR3 DNA is TGTGCCAGCAGTCTAATAGGACAGGAGGATCATGGCTACACCTTC.

This clonotype was seen just once. The rearrangement joins TRBV12-3 or TRBV12-4 to TRBJ1-1; D unclear. The V gene lost 2 bases and the J gene lost 0 bases, with 10 bases spanning the gap. This CDR3 has 15 amino acids. CDR3 residues: CASSLRVSLNTEAFF. In DNA, the CDR3 is TGTGCCAGCAGTTTAAGGGTATCTCTGAACACTGAAGCTTTCTTT.

This clonotype showed up just a few times. The V gene is TRBV7-9, the J gene TRBJ1-2; 12 bases line up with TRBD1. Germline V lookup: CDR1 SEHNR, CDR2 FQNEAQ (reference sequence). This CDR3 contains 16 residues. V dropped 5 bases and J dropped 4; count of bases not matched to a gene: 8. The DNA for the CDR3 is TGTGCCAGCAGCATACTGGGACAGGGGGCTGGCTATGGCTACACCTTC. As protein: CASSILGQGAGYGYTF.

The genes are TRBV4-1 and TRBJ1-4; tentatively, D is TRBD1 (5 bases). Germline-derived CDR1 and CDR2 are MGHRA and YSYEKL. The CDR3 is 14 amino acids. V was shortened by 5 bases and J by 4 bases, with 11 bases between the two germline ends. In DNA form, the CDR3 reads TGCGCCAGCAGCTGGGGACGGAATAATGAAAAACTGTTTTTT. Amino acid sequence: CASSWGRNNEKLFF.

This rearrangement joins TRBV10-3 to TRBJ2-7, with unresolved D. Per the germline V gene, CDR1 is ENHRY and CDR2 is SYGVKD. The ends were cut back, 3 bases at V and 5 bases at J, with 5 bases in the middle. The CDR3 runs 11 residues. Here the CDR3 reads CAISDGDEQYF. The DNA for the CDR3 is TGTGCCATCAGTGACGGAGACGAGCAGTACTTC.

This clonotype was seen many times. This chain joins TRBV5-5 and TRBJ2-2, with D unclear. Trimming took 0 bases from V and 1 from J, leaving 10 bases between them. Germline values: CDR1 SGHKS, CDR2 YYEKEE (reference sequence). The CDR3 covers 16 residues. The CDR3 loop reads CASSLAPIGNTGELFF. CDR3 sequence (DNA): TGTGCCAGCAGCTTGGCCCCCATAGGGAACACCGGGGAGCTGTTTTTT.

A few counts support this clonotype. The chain employs TRBV19 and TRBJ1-1; 7 bases are a match to TRBD1. The germline gives CDR1 LNHDA, CDR2 SQIVND (reference sequence). This CDR3 region has 13 residues. V shed 4 bases, J shed 7 bases, and the junction held 6 bases outside the gene matches. The CDR3 sequence is CASSRDSASEAFF. The CDR3, as DNA: TGTGCCAGTAGTAGGGACAGTGCGAGTGAAGCTTTCTTT.

The V and J genes are TRBV6-6 and TRBJ2-5; TRBD2 aligns across 7 bases. The CDR3 has 15 residues. Germline V lookup: CDR1 MNHNY, CDR2 SVGAGI (reference sequence). J lost 2 bases, V lost 6 bases, and 9 bases had no gene match. The CDR3 is CASREGLVGQETQYF. Written as DNA, the CDR3 is TGTGCCAGCAGGGAAGGACTAGTGGGGCAAGAGACCCAGTACTTC.